This T cell receptor beta chain was profiled in a study of T and B cells in COVID-19 patients. A single count supports this clonotype. Its matching antigen is unknown. Broader study findings: In COVID-19 patients, T cell receptor beta variable and joining gene use was reportedly strongly skewed.

BIOMED2 TRB-A/B primer pools were used in multiplex TRB PCR. TCRdb used MiXCR to reprocess the multiplex PCR reads, holding one entry per CDR3 protein. The sample holds 6,500 to 8,500 distinct CDR3 sequences, less than 35% seen once. From blood, about 240-550 ng of genomic DNA served as TRB template. This CDR3 has 13 amino acids. Between the trimmed V and J ends, which lost 5 bases and 7 bases, there was a span of 12 bases. Germline values: CDR1 SGHAT, CDR2 FQNNGV. The chain combines TRBV11-2 with TRBJ1-5, with no clear D. This receptor was obtained from a human donor with active COVID-19. The sequencing input was blood. The DNA for the CDR3 is TGTGCCAGCAGCCGGCAAAGGGAGCAGCCCCAGCATTTT. The encoded protein is CASSRQREQPQHF.